The 11 T cell receptor beta chains given below trace back to one sample, sequenced in a study of cytomegalovirus exposure and HLA in healthy donors. Use of 60 Vbeta and 13 Jbeta primers characterized the PCR. Generated by immunoSEQ multiplex PCR, the TCRdb table keeps only in-frame clones and is missing some. The data contain about 110,000 clones, around 82% of them singletons. The sequenced material came from PBMCs. The receptors here all came from a man aged 45-65 years in good health and CMV-seronegative.

The genes are TRBV6-5 and TRBJ1-6; unclear D gene. Germline V gene data show CDR1 as MNHEY and CDR2 as SVGAGI. The CDR3 length is 15 residues. Trimming removed 2 bases at V and 8 bases at J, with 13 bases between. This CDR3 reads CASSYGGPSDSPLHF. In DNA form, the CDR3 reads TGTGCCAGCAGTTACGGCGGCCCCTCGGATTCACCCCTCCACTTT.

The chain is built from TRBV19 and TRBJ1-5; 10 positions match TRBD1. The germline gives CDR1 LNHDA, CDR2 SQIVND (reference sequence). Losses at the gene ends were 10 bases for V and 2 bases for J; bases not matched to a gene: 8. The CDR3 consists of 15 residues. CDR3 in amino acids: CATNRDRGRNQPQHF. In DNA form, the CDR3 reads TGTGCCACAAACCGGGACAGGGGACGCAATCAGCCCCAGCATTTT.

V usage is TRBV6-1 and J usage is TRBJ2-5, with D unresolved. V gave up 5 bases and J gave up 5 bases, with 15 bases separating them. Germline V gene data show CDR1 as MNHNS and CDR2 as SASEGT. This CDR3 has 14 amino acids. This CDR3 is CASSTQSSTETQYF. CDR3 nucleotides: TGTGCCAGCAGTACCCAGTCGTCCACGGAGACCCAGTACTTC.

This chain uses TRBV5-1 with TRBJ2-1; 8 bases fit TRBD1. The junction had 2 bases not matched to a gene; V was cut back by 0 bases and J by 3 bases. CDR3 length: 15 amino acids. Germline CDR1 is SGHRS and CDR2 is YFSETQ. In nucleotides, the CDR3 is TGCGCCAGCAGCTTGGTAGGGACAGGCTACAATGAGCAGTTCTTC. This encodes CASSLVGTGYNEQFF. The complete variable domain, with remaining parts taken from reference TRBV5-1 and TRBJ2-1, reads KAGVTQTPRYLIKTRGQQVTLSCSPISGHRSVSWYQQTPGQGLQFLFEYFSETQRNKGNFPGRFSGRQFSNSRSEMNVSTLELGDSALYLCASSLVGTGYNEQFFGPGTRLTVL.

J is TRBJ1-4 and V is TRBV18; unclear D gene. Deletions cut 3 bases from V and 0 bases from J, with 17 bases between. Germline V gives CDR1 KGHSH, CDR2 LQKENI. CDR3 length: 18 amino acids. The CDR3 coding sequence is TGTGCCAGCTCACCCGGTCCATTACTCCTATCAACTAATGAAAAACTGTTTTTT. Residues: CASSPGPLLLSTNEKLFF.

This chain links TRBV4-2 with TRBJ1-5; D is ambiguous. The V end lost 1 base, the J end lost 2 bases, and 12 bases lay between the germline ends. Germline values: CDR1 LGHNA, CDR2 YNFKEQ. The CDR3 is 16 amino acids. CDR3 region: CASSQGVRAGNQPQHF. The DNA of the CDR3 is TGTGCCAGCAGCCAAGGGGTCCGAGCGGGCAATCAGCCCCAGCATTTT.

The chain has TRBV27 and TRBJ2-1, with D hard to call. Germline V gene sequence: CDR1 MNHEY, CDR2 SMNVEV (reference sequence). The V end was cut by 6 bases, the J end by 3 bases, with 3 bases between. This CDR3 has 11 amino acids. As DNA, the CDR3 is TGTGCCAGCAGCTTCTACAATGAGCAGTTCTTC. Translated, it gives CASSFYNEQFF.

The V gene is TRBV29-1, the J gene TRBJ2-3, with TRBD1 as a possible D gene (7 bases). Germline lookup yields CDR1 SQVTM and CDR2 ANQGSEA. CDR3 length: 12 residues. Trimming left V 6 bases short and J 1 base short, with 8 bases between. The CDR3 DNA reads as TGCAGCGTCAGGGGGGGCACAGATACGCAGTATTTT. Amino acids: CSVRGGTDTQYF.

This clone was recorded once. V gene TRBV7-2 combines with J gene TRBJ2-2, with 9 nucleotides matching TRBD2. The length of the CDR3 is 17 residues. Germline V gives CDR1 SGHTA, CDR2 FQGNSA. The V segment lost 0 bases and the J segment 5 bases; nucleotides outside the gene matches: 7. CDR3: CASSLASLAGGTGELFF. The CDR3 coding sequence is TGTGCCAGCAGCTTAGCCTCACTAGCGGGCGGGACCGGGGAGCTGTTTTTT.

J is TRBJ2-3 and V is TRBV28; a weak D match, TRBD1 (5 bases). The V end was cut by 6 bases, the J end by 2 bases, with 15 bases between. This CDR3 contains 15 residues. Germline V gene sequence: CDR1 MDHEN, CDR2 SYDVKM. CDR3 sequence: CASSHDSKYTDTQYF. CDR3 in DNA: TGTGCCAGCAGCCATGACAGTAAATACACAGATACGCAGTATTTT.

The chain uses TRBV5-5 and TRBJ1-3; tentative D call: TRBD1 (6 bases). Germline lookup yields CDR1 SGHKS and CDR2 YYEKEE (reference sequence). V lost 7 bases, J lost 2 bases, and 19 bases lay in between. CDR3 length: 16 residues. The CDR3 DNA sequence: TGTGCCAGCGGGGGGGTGACAGGAAGAGCTGGAAACACCATATATTTT. Amino acids: CASGGVTGRAGNTIYF.